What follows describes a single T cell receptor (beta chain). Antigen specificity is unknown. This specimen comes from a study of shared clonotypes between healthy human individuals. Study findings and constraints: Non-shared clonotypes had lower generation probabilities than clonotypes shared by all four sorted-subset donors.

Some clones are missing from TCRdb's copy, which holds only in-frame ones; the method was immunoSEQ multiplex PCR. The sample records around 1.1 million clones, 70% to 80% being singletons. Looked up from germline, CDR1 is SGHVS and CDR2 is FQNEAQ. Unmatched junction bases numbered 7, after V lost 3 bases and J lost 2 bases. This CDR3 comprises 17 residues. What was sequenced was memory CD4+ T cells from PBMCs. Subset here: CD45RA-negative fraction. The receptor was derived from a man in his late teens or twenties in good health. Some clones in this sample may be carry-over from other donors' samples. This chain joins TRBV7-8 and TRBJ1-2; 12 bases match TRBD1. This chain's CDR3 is CASSFRDRGLLNYGYTF. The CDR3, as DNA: TGTGCCAGCAGCTTCCGGGACAGGGGGCTTTTAAACTATGGCTACACCTTC.